One TCR beta chain is described in this entry. These data come from a study of blood T cell repertoires in COVID-19. Study as a whole: Whether acute or convalescent, the COVID-19 samples came from the United States, Italy and Spain. PBMCs, B-cell-depleted T cells, or T cells were the source of the cDNA or gDNA that made up the material.

The CDR3 is made up of 15 amino acids. J was trimmed by 4 bases and V by 2 bases; bases with no gene match: 3. In germline, CDR1 is SGHNT, CDR2 YYREEE (reference sequence). Generated by immunoSEQ multiplex PCR, the TCRdb table keeps only in-frame clones and is missing some. The profile shows roughly 500,000 clones, 80% to 90% of them singletons. The specimen sequenced was peripheral blood. The source of this sequence is a human donor in a cohort sampled during active COVID-19. The rearrangement uses TRBV5-4 and TRBJ2-1, with 10 bases identical to TRBD2. The CDR3 nucleotides are TGTGCCAGCAGCTTTACTAGCGGGACGTACAATGAGCAGTTCTTC. It is translated as CASSFTSGTYNEQFF.